This entry lists 29 T cell receptor beta chains sequenced from one sample in a study of cytomegalovirus exposure and HLA in healthy donors. It was with 60 Vbeta and 13 Jbeta primers that the PCR ran. Using immunoSEQ multiplex PCR, the repertoire was profiled, and TCRdb retains in-frame clones only, with some absent. The repertoire holds over 150,000 clones, about 80% seen once, with 1% in the top ten. Input material: PBMCs. The receptors come from a woman aged 45-65 years in good health and CMV-seropositive.

The V gene is TRBV7-2, the J gene TRBJ1-2, with D uncertain. The CDR3 totals 13 residues. V was trimmed by 3 bases and J by 6 bases, leaving 11 bases between them. The germline gives CDR1 SGHTA, CDR2 FQGNSA. The CDR3 nucleotides are TGTGCCAGCAGCTTCCATAACAGAGATGGCTACACCTTC. This translates into CASSFHNRDGYTF.

Only one count was recorded for this clone. The chain joins TRBV2 to TRBJ1-2, with TRBD1 matching over 7 bases. CDR3 length: 14 amino acids. Germline CDR1 SNHLY, CDR2 FYNNEI. V lost 6 bases, J lost 5 bases, and 9 bases stayed unmatched. The DNA of the CDR3 is TGTGCCAGCAGCCTACAGGGGACGGAGTATGGCTACACCTTC. It yields the protein CASSLQGTEYGYTF.

V gene TRBV6-5 combines with J gene TRBJ1-1; 9 bases map to TRBD1. J lost 8 bases, V lost 4 bases, and 8 bases had no gene match. There are 14 residues in the CDR3. Germline values: CDR1 MNHEY, CDR2 SVGAGI. CDR3 in amino acids: CASSFDRGFREAFF. Written as DNA, the CDR3 is TGTGCCAGCAGTTTTGACAGGGGGTTTAGGGAAGCTTTCTTT.

The rearrangement joins TRBV19 to TRBJ1-2, with 9 bases lining up with TRBD1. The CDR3 spans 16 residues. Per the germline V gene, CDR1 is LNHDA and CDR2 is SQIVND (reference sequence). V was clipped by 4 bases and J by 7 bases; unmatched bases: 13. CDR3 nucleotide sequence: TGTGCCAGTAGTACCTCCATCGGGACAGGGATCTCTGGCTACACCTTC. As protein: CASSTSIGTGISGYTF.

The chain joins TRBV10-1 to TRBJ2-7; 11 positions match TRBD2. CDR3 length equals 15 residues. J gave up 4 bases and V 2 bases, and 4 bases lay outside the gene matches. The germline gives CDR1 WNHNN, CDR2 SYGVQD (reference sequence). The DNA for the CDR3 is TGCGCCAGCAGTGAGAGGGCTAGCGGGAGGTACGAGCAGTACTTC. It encodes CASSERASGRYEQYF.

A single count supports this clone. J is TRBJ2-4 and V is TRBV9, with D unclear. The V gene lost 5 bases and the J gene lost 0 bases, with 9 bases spanning the gap. The germline CDR1 and CDR2 sequences are SGDLS and YYNGEE. The CDR3 is made up of 14 amino acids. DNA for the CDR3: TGTGCCAGCAGTCCGCAGTTAGCCAAAAACATTCAGTACTTC. Translated, it gives CASSPQLAKNIQYF.

This clone was found a few times. The rearrangement joins TRBV15 to TRBJ2-2, with 10 positions matching TRBD2. Germline loops: CDR1 LNHNV, CDR2 YYDKDF (reference sequence). The CDR3 loop spans 14 amino acids. The trim removed 6 bases at V and 5 bases at J, leaving 3 bases unmatched. CDR3 region: CATRSGRATGELFF. Here the CDR3 DNA reads TGTGCCACCAGAAGCGGGAGGGCGACCGGGGAGCTGTTTTTT.

This clone was picked up a small number of times. The V gene is TRBV15, the J gene TRBJ2-5, with 7 bases that match TRBD1. Germline CDR1 LNHNV, CDR2 YYDKDF (reference sequence). The trim removed 3 bases at V and 5 bases at J, leaving 6 bases unmatched. The CDR3 sequence is 14 residues long. The CDR3 nucleotides are TGTGCCACCAGCAGGAGGGGGCTCAGCGAGACCCAGTACTTC. It specifies CATSRRGLSETQYF.

This rearrangement joins TRBV7-2 to TRBJ2-5; TRBD2 agrees at 15 bases. The germline CDR1 and CDR2 sequences are SGHTA and FQGNSA. The CDR3 has 17 residues. V shed 2 bases and J 5 bases; nucleotides not matched to a gene: 6. DNA for the CDR3: TGTGCCAGCAGCTTATTAAGGACTAGCGGGGGGGAGGAGACCCAGTACTTC. Translating gives CASSLLRTSGGEETQYF.

The chain employs TRBV9 and TRBJ1-2, with a possible D match to TRBD1 (5 bases). From germline, CDR1 is SGDLS and CDR2 YYNGEE. V was cut by 4 bases and J by 3 bases, with 16 bases left in between. The CDR3 has 15 amino acids. Written as DNA, the CDR3 is TGTGCCAGCAGCCATCTGCAGGGATTCGACTATGGCTACACCTTC. It yields the protein CASSHLQGFDYGYTF. The whole variable domain, filled in from reference TRBV9 and TRBJ1-2, reads DSGVTQTPKHLITATGQRVTLRCSPRSGDLSVYWYQQSLDQGLQFLIQYYNGEERAKGNILERFSAQQFPDLHSELNLSSLELGDSALYFCASSHLQGFDYGYTFGSGTRLTVV.

The chain links TRBV9 to TRBJ2-2; D is ambiguous. V lost 4 bases and J lost 1, with 8 bases in between. This CDR3 region has 14 residues. Looked up from germline, CDR1 is SGDLS and CDR2 is YYNGEE. The CDR3 protein is CASSPRLNTGELFF. The CDR3 nucleotides are TGTGCCAGCAGCCCCCGGTTGAACACCGGGGAGCTGTTTTTT. The full variable domain, its missing parts supplied by reference TRBV9 and TRBJ2-2, is DSGVTQTPKHLITATGQRVTLRCSPRSGDLSVYWYQQSLDQGLQFLIQYYNGEERAKGNILERFSAQQFPDLHSELNLSSLELGDSALYFCASSPRLNTGELFFGEGSRLTVL.

The chain combines TRBV6-4 with TRBJ1-1; D is uncertain. V was cut by 5 bases and J by 3 bases, with 10 bases left in between. The CDR3 contains 13 residues. Germline V gene sequence: CDR1 MRHNA, CDR2 SNTAGT. In DNA form, the CDR3 reads TGTGCCAGCAGTATAGGGAGGGACACTGAAGCTTTCTTT. Its protein is CASSIGRDTEAFF.

The chain recombines TRBV7-3 with TRBJ2-7, with D possibly TRBD1 on 6 matching bases. CDR1 is SGHTA, CDR2 FQGTGA, per germline. The CDR3 contains 14 residues. V shed 5 bases and J shed 3 bases, with 14 bases lying between them. The CDR3 DNA reads TGTGCCAGCAGCCCCCAGGGGAGTAGCTACGAGCAGTACTTC. Its translation is CASSPQGSSYEQYF. Variable domain in full (rest from reference TRBV7-3 and TRBJ2-7): GAGVSQTPSNKVTEKGKYVELRCDPISGHTALYWYRQSLGQGPEFLIYFQGTGAADDSGLPNDRFFAVRPEGSVSTLKIQRTERGDSAVYLCASSPQGSSYEQYFGPGTRLTVT.

The chain uses TRBV7-9 and TRBJ2-1; D is unclear. Between the trimmed V and J ends, which lost 3 bases and 2 bases, there was a span of 17 bases. This CDR3 has 17 residues. Germline values: CDR1 SEHNR, CDR2 FQNEAQ (reference sequence). CDR3 region: CASSFFSWRVTYNEQFF. The CDR3 bases are TGTGCCAGCAGCTTCTTTTCTTGGAGAGTGACCTACAATGAGCAGTTCTTC.

V is TRBV7-9 and J is TRBJ2-5; 14 bases match TRBD2. The V and J ends lost 5 bases and 2 bases, in that order; junction bases with no gene match: 4. The CDR3 extends over 16 amino acids. Germline lookup yields CDR1 SEHNR and CDR2 FQNEAQ (reference sequence). Here the CDR3 reads CASSLRLAGGQETQYF. In DNA, the CDR3 is TGTGCCAGCAGCCTCCGACTAGCGGGGGGGCAAGAGACCCAGTACTTC.

The rearrangement links TRBV5-1 to TRBJ2-5, with 7 positions matching TRBD2. V was pared by 3 bases and J by 7 bases, with 12 bases of the junction left unmatched. The CDR3 covers 15 residues. Germline V CDR1 and CDR2: SGHRS, YFSETQ. The CDR3 DNA reads as TGCGCCAGCAGCTACCGTAGCGGGTACATCGGGACCCAGTACTTC. It encodes CASSYRSGYIGTQYF.

V usage is TRBV7-2 and J usage is TRBJ2-1; D unresolved. CDR1 and CDR2 from the germline V gene are SGHTA and FQGNSA. V lost 5 bases, J lost 0 bases, and 11 bases lay in between. The CDR3 has 15 residues. CDR3 sequence (DNA): TGTGCCAGCAGCCTAACTTGGAGCTCCTACAATGAGCAGTTCTTC. It translates to CASSLTWSSYNEQFF.

This chain uses TRBV6-5 with TRBJ2-7; 7 nucleotides match TRBD2. CDR3 length: 14 amino acids. The V gene end was trimmed by 6 bases and the J gene end by 2 bases; junction bases not matched to a gene: 7. Germline assignment: CDR1 MNHEY and CDR2 SVGAGI. The CDR3 region is CASSPGGSTYEQYF. Written as DNA, the CDR3 is TGTGCCAGCAGCCCCGGGGGGTCTACCTACGAGCAGTACTTC.

This sequence joins TRBV27 and TRBJ2-7, with D maybe TRBD1 (5 bases). This CDR3 has 14 amino acids. The V end was cut by 5 bases, the J end by 4 bases, with 15 bases between. Germline V gene sequence: CDR1 MNHEY, CDR2 SMNVEV (reference sequence). The CDR3 sequence: CASSILQGPYEQYF. In DNA form, the CDR3 reads TGTGCCAGCAGTATCCTCCAGGGCCCTTACGAGCAGTACTTC.

Comment on this clone: The junction departs from the called germline gene at one end, perhaps through a read error. The chain combines TRBV7-9 with TRBJ1-2, with D possibly TRBD1 on 6 matching bases. This CDR3 spans 14 amino acids. CDR1 SEHNR and CDR2 FQNEAQ come from the germline V gene (reference sequence). CDR3 DNA sequence: TGTTCCAGCAGCTTACCACAGGGTAGGGAGGGCTACACCTTC. This translates into CSSSLPQGREGYTF.

V is TRBV7-3 and J is TRBJ2-1, with TRBD2 matching 10 bases. Germline assignment: CDR1 SGHTA and CDR2 FQGTGA. V shed 5 bases and J 9 bases; nucleotides not matched to a gene: 16. The CDR3 contains 17 residues. This CDR3 is CASSPDYGLAGEGEQFF. CDR3 sequence (DNA): TGTGCCAGCAGCCCAGACTATGGGCTAGCGGGAGAAGGTGAGCAGTTCTTC.

The rearrangement links TRBV6-5 to TRBJ2-6; possible D gene TRBD1, 6 bases. CDR3 length: 15 residues. Trimming took 8 bases from V and 1 from J, leaving 12 bases between them. Per the germline V gene, CDR1 is MNHEY and CDR2 is SVGAGI. The CDR3 loop is CASQGWGSGANVLTF. The CDR3 DNA is TGTGCCAGCCAGGGGTGGGGGTCTGGGGCCAACGTCCTGACTTTC.

The chain joins TRBV7-8 to TRBJ1-5, with 7 bases that match TRBD1. From germline, CDR1 is SGHVS and CDR2 FQNEAQ. The CDR3 has 17 amino acids. The V segment lost 5 bases and the J segment 0 bases; nucleotides outside the gene matches: 10. The CDR3 coding sequence is TGTGCCAGCAGCCAGACAGGGAGCCTTAATAGCAATCAGCCCCAGCATTTT. Protein sequence: CASSQTGSLNSNQPQHF. The full variable domain, its missing parts supplied by reference TRBV7-8 and TRBJ1-5, is GAGVSQSPRYKVAKRGQDVALRCDPISGHVSLFWYQQALGQGPEFLTYFQNEAQLDKSGLPSDRFFAERPEGSVSTLKIQRTQQEDSAVYLCASSQTGSLNSNQPQHFGDGTRLSIL.

The CDR3 region has the DNA TGCGCCAGCAGGCTCGACGGCCGGGTCACAGATACGCAGTATTTT. Translating gives CASRLDGRVTDTQYF. J is TRBJ2-3 and V is TRBV5-1, with no clear D. Trimming pared 5 bases from V and 2 bases from J, leaving 15 bases between. Per the germline V gene, CDR1 is SGHRS and CDR2 is YFSETQ. CDR3 length: 15 amino acids.

The V and J genes are TRBV7-6 and TRBJ2-2; weak D call: TRBD1 (6 bases). V lost 5 bases to trimming and J lost 5 bases, with 18 bases between them. This CDR3 is built from 16 residues. In germline, CDR1 is SGHVS, CDR2 FNYEAQ. The DNA of the CDR3 is TGTGCCAGCAGCCTGACACAGGGAGTTGGTACCGGGGAGCTGTTTTTT. Translation gives CASSLTQGVGTGELFF.

The chain recombines TRBV28 with TRBJ1-3; D gene uncertain. The CDR3 contains 11 residues. CDR1 and CDR2 (germline): MDHEN, SYDVKM. V gave up 4 bases and J gave up 7 bases, with 5 bases separating them. The CDR3 DNA follows: TGTGCCAGCAGTTCAATTAACACCATATATTTT. Translated: CASSSINTIYF.

This chain links TRBV6-5 with TRBJ1-2, with unresolved D. The CDR3 extends over 13 amino acids. Trimming cost V 5 bases and J 8 bases, with 15 bases left between them. Germline loops: CDR1 MNHEY, CDR2 SVGAGI. In DNA form, the CDR3 reads TGTGCCAGCAGTGAAAGGGAGCTTTCCGGCTACACCTTC. It encodes CASSERELSGYTF.

V is TRBV5-1 and J is TRBJ2-2, with TRBD2 identical over 10 bases. The J segment lost 4 bases and the V segment lost 6 bases, leaving 6 bases of the junction unmatched. CDR1 and CDR2 from the germline V gene are SGHRS and YFSETQ. The CDR3 length is 15 residues. CDR3 sequence reads: CASTKREGPTGELFF. In DNA, the CDR3 is TGCGCCAGCACAAAGCGGGAGGGCCCCACCGGGGAGCTGTTTTTT.

The chain uses TRBV10-1 and TRBJ1-6; TRBD1 is a possible D gene (5 bases). The CDR3 extends over 14 amino acids. The germline gives CDR1 WNHNN, CDR2 SYGVQD (reference sequence). V lost 5 bases to trimming and J lost 10 bases, with 15 bases between them. CDR3 loop: CASSKTGVRSPLHF. The CDR3 region has the DNA TGCGCCAGCAGTAAGACGGGGGTACGGTCACCCCTCCACTTT.